This T cell receptor (beta chain) was sequenced during a study of blood T cell repertoires in COVID-19. Study-level background: COVID-19 samples collected from the United States, Italy and Spain covered acute and convalescent phases. T cells, B-cell-depleted T cells, or PBMCs provided the cDNA or gDNA that served as material.

V shed 5 bases, J shed 7 bases, and the junction held 8 bases outside the gene matches. Germline-derived CDR1 and CDR2 are MGHRA and YSYEKL. The CDR3 runs 15 residues. As originally analysed: Scientists estimated how many nucleated cells there were by amplifying reference gene primers. Profiling relied on immunoSEQ multiplex PCR, and the TCRdb table lists in-frame clones only, not all of them. V and J calls and clone size follow that table, whereas D and trimming were derived from the DNA. Of some 300,000 clones in the sample, approximately 88% were seen once. Sequences were obtained from peripheral blood. The genes are TRBV4-1 and TRBJ1-6; 7 bases map to TRBD1. This clonotype was sampled from a woman younger than 45 who had recovered from COVID-19. CDR3 residues: CASSDRDRWNSPLHF. CDR3 coding DNA: TGCGCCAGCAGCGACAGGGACCGTTGGAATTCACCCCTCCACTTT.